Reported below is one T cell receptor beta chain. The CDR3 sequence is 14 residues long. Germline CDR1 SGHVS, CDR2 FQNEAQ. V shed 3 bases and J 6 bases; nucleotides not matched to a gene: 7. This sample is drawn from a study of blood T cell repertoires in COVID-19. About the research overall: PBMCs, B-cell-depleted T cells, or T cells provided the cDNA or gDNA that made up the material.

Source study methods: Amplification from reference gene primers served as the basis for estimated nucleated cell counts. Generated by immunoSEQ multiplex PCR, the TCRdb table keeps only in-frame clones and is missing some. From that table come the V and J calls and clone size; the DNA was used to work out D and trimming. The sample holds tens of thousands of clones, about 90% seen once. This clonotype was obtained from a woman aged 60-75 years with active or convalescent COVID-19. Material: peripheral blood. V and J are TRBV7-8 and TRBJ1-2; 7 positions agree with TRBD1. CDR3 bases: TGTGCCAGCAGCTTCTACATCGGGACAGATGGCTACACCTTC. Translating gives CASSFYIGTDGYTF.